One sample yielded the 11 T cell receptor beta chains listed below, sequenced in a study of breast tumors, draining lymph nodes, adjacent tissues. TCRdb reprocessed the multiplex PCR reads via MiXCR and lists one record per CDR3 protein. The sample shows some 130,000 distinct CDR3 sequences, about a fifth of them seen only once. Breast cancer patients provided tissue from their axillary draining lymph nodes. Sequenced: axillary lymph node tissue. These receptor sequences come from a female donor with breast cancer. Some clones in this sample may be carry-over from other donors' samples.

In regard to this clonotype: Likely a read error: the CDR3 ends without its conserved phenylalanine or tryptophan. The V call is TRBV4-3, the J call TRBJ1-5; no definite D call. The V end lost 4 bases, the J end lost 7 bases, and 17 bases lay between the germline ends. There are 15 residues in the CDR3. Germline CDR1 is LGHNA and CDR2 is YSLEER. CDR3 sequence: CASSPHFWSRQPQHS. The CDR3 nucleotides are TGCGCCAGCAGCCCTCATTTCTGGTCCCGGCAGCCCCAGCATTCT.

There are a few counts of this clonotype. V usage is TRBV7-9 and J usage is TRBJ2-4, with D perhaps being TRBD1 or TRBD2 (6 bases each). Germline CDR1 and CDR2: SEHNR and FQNEAQ (reference sequence). The V and J ends lost 0 bases and 6 bases respectively, with 18 bases between them. The CDR3 sequence is 17 residues long. In nucleotides, the CDR3 is TGTGCCAGCAGCTTAGCCTCAACGTGGGGGGCAGGAAACATTCAGTACTTC. This sequence encodes CASSLASTWGAGNIQYF.

Notes on this clonotype: Just one base apart from a much larger clone, this may be a read error. V gene TRBV2 combines with J gene TRBJ2-3, with unresolved D. The ends were cut back, 8 bases at V and 4 bases at J, with 10 bases in the middle. CDR3 size: 12 residues. The germline CDR1 and CDR2 sequences are SNHLY and FYNNEI. The CDR3 region is CASSYGSDTQYF. CDR3 sequence (DNA): TGTGCCAGCTCCTACGGGTCAGATACGCAGTATTTT.

This clonotype has ten or more counts. This rearrangement joins TRBV2 to TRBJ1-2; no reliable D call. Germline values: CDR1 SNHLY, CDR2 FYNNEI. Trimming shortened V by 3 bases and J by 4 bases, and 12 bases separated the two germline ends. The CDR3 contains 14 residues. The CDR3, as DNA: TGTGCCAGCAGTGACCCCCCCCACAGCTATGGCTACACCTTC. Translated: CASSDPPHSYGYTF.

This clonotype has a count of ten or more. The V call is TRBV7-2, the J call TRBJ2-7, with D perhaps TRBD2 (5 bases). The germline gives CDR1 SGHTA, CDR2 FQGNSA. The CDR3 sequence is 16 residues long. V was trimmed by 4 bases and J by 5 bases, leaving 21 bases between them. The CDR3 loop reads CASSSRQSGLNDEQYF. CDR3 in DNA: TGTGCCAGCAGCTCCAGGCAAAGCGGATTGAATGACGAGCAGTACTTC.

Turning to this clonotype: A read error may account for a junction end that differs from germline. J is TRBJ2-1 and V is TRBV19, with TRBD2 matching 8 bases. The CDR3 covers 15 residues. Germline V gene lookup returns CDR1 LNHDA and CDR2 SQIVND (reference sequence). CDR3 nucleotide sequence: TGTGCCAGTACCAGCGGGAGCCATGGGGCATATGAGCGGTTCTTC. It specifies CASTSGSHGAYERFF.

The sample holds many counts of this clonotype. The chain recombines TRBV7-2 with TRBJ1-2; possible D gene TRBD1, 6 bases. The CDR3 has 12 amino acids. CDR1 SGHTA and CDR2 FQGNSA come from the germline V gene. V lost 4 bases and J 8 bases, leaving 11 bases between the germline ends. CDR3: CASSSSGAGYTF. CDR3 in DNA: TGTGCCAGCAGCTCCTCAGGGGCCGGCTACACCTTC. Full variable domain (rest looked up from reference TRBV7-2 and TRBJ1-2): GAGVSQSPSNKVTEKGKDVELRCDPISGHTALYWYRQSLGQGLEFLIYFQGNSAPDKSGLPSDRFSAERTGGSVSTLTIQRTQQEDSAVYLCASSSSGAGYTFGSGTRLTVV.

Ten or more counts support this clonotype. The chain has TRBV2 and TRBJ2-7; TRBD2 matches 10 bases. Germline V gene lookup returns CDR1 SNHLY and CDR2 FYNNEI. The length of the CDR3 is 14 residues. Trimming cost V 3 bases and J 3 bases; bases outside gene matches: 2. CDR3 coding DNA: TGTGCCAGCAGTGACACTAGCGGGGACTACGAGCAGTACTTC. This gives the protein CASSDTSGDYEQYF.

This clonotype was recorded at least ten times. This chain connects TRBV20-1 to TRBJ2-7, with 11 bases lining up with TRBD2. Germline V lookup: CDR1 DFQATT, CDR2 SNEGSKA (reference sequence). With 5 bases clipped from V and 7 bases from J, the junction kept 13 bases outside the gene matches. This CDR3 comprises 15 residues. The CDR3 loop reads CSALPGLAEGREQYF. The CDR3 nucleotides are TGCAGTGCTCTTCCGGGACTAGCGGAGGGGAGGGAGCAGTACTTC.

To note about this clonotype: A read error may produce the germline difference seen at one junction end. The V and J genes are TRBV10-2 and TRBJ2-5; weak D call: TRBD1 (8 bases). The CDR3 runs 13 residues. From germline, CDR1 is WSHSY and CDR2 SAAADI. As DNA, the CDR3 is TGCGCCAGCAGAACAGGGGGGGGAGAGGCCCAGTACTTC. It specifies CASRTGGGEAQYF.

This clonotype was found a few times. The chain couples TRBV25-1 to TRBJ2-5; perhaps TRBD2 as D (5 bases). V gave up 4 bases and J gave up 5 bases, with 17 bases separating them. Germline CDR1 and CDR2: MGHDK and SYGVNS. The CDR3 contains 15 residues. The CDR3 sequence is CASSGTGRAEETQYF. The CDR3 DNA follows: TGTGCCAGCAGTGGGACGGGAAGAGCGGAGGAGACCCAGTACTTC.